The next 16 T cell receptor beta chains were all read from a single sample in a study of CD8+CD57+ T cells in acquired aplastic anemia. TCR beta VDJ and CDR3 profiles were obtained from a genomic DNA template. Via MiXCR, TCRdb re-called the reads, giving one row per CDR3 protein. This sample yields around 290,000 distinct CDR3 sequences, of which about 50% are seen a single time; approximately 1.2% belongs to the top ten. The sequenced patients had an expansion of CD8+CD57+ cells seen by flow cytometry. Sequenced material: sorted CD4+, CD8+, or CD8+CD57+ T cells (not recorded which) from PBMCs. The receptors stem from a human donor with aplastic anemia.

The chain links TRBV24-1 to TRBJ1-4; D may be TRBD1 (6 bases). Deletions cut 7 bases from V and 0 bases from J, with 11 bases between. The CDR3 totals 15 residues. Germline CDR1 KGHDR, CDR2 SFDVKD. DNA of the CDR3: TGTGCCACCAGCTTGGGACAAGCAACTAATGAAAAACTGTTTTTT. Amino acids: CATSLGQATNEKLFF.

The chain's CDR3 is CASSERDSGGEQYF. Here the CDR3 DNA reads TGTGCCAGCAGTGAAAGAGACTCGGGGGGCGAGCAGTACTTC. The chain combines TRBV6-1 with TRBJ2-7, with 7 positions matching TRBD2. Germline-derived CDR1 and CDR2 are MNHNS and SASEGT. The CDR3 totals 14 residues. J was trimmed by 6 bases and V by 2 bases; bases with no gene match: 7.

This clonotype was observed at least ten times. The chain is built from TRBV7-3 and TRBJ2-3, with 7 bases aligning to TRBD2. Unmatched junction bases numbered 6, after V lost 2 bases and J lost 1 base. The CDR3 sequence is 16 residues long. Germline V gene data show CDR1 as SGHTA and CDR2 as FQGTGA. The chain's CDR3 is CASSLGGGSGTDTQYF. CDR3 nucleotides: TGTGCCAGCAGCTTAGGGGGGGGTTCAGGCACAGATACGCAGTATTTT.

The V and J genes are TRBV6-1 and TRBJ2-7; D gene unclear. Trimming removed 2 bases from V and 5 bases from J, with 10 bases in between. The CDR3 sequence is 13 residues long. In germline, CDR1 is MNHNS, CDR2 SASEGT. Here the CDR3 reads CASSEWTSNEQYF. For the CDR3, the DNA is TGTGCCAGCAGTGAATGGACGTCTAACGAGCAGTACTTC.

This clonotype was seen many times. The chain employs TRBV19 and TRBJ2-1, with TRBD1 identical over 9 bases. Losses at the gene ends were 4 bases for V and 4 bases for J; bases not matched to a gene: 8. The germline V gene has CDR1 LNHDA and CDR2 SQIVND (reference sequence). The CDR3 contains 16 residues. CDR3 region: CASSRSGQGMYNEQFF. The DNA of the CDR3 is TGTGCCAGTAGTAGATCGGGACAGGGAATGTACAATGAGCAGTTCTTC.

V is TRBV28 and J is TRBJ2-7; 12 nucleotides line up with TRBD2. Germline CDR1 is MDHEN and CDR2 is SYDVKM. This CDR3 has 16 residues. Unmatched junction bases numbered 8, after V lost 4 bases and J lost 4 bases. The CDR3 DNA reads TGTGCCAGCAGTTGGGCTAGCGGGAGGGTTCGGTACGAGCAGTACTTC. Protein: CASSWASGRVRYEQYF.

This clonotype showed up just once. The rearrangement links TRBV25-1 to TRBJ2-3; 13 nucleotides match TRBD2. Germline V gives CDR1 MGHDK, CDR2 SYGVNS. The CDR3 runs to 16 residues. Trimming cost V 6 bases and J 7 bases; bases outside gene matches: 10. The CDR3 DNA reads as TGTGCCAGCAGCCCCAGCGGGACTAGCGGGACCTATACGCAGTATTTT. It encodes CASSPSGTSGTYTQYF.

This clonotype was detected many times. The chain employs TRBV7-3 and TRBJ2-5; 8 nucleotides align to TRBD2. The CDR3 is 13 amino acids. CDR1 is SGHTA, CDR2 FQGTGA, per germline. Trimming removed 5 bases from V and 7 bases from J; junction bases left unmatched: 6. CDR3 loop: CASSLPGGGTQYF. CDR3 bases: TGTGCCAGCAGCCTACCGGGGGGGGGGACCCAGTACTTC.

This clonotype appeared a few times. CDR3 amino acids: CASSDRTGRYGYTF. Here the CDR3 DNA reads TGTGCCAGCAGCGATCGGACAGGGAGGTATGGCTACACCTTC. The J gene is TRBJ1-2, the V gene TRBV4-2, with TRBD1 matching 8 bases. Germline V CDR1 and CDR2: LGHNA, YNFKEQ. The CDR3 is 14 amino acids. J gave up 5 bases and V 5 bases, and 7 bases lay outside the gene matches.

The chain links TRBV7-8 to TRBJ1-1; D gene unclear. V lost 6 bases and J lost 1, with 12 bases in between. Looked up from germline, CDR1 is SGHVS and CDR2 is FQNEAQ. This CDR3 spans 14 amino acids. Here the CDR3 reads CASSFGRGNTEAFF. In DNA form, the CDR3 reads TGTGCCAGCAGTTTCGGGCGGGGGAACACTGAAGCTTTCTTT.

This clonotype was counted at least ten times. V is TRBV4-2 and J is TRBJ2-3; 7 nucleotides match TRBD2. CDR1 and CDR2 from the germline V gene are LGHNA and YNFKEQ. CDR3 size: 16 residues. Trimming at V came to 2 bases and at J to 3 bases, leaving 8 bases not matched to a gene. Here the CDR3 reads CASSQRLAGETDTQYF. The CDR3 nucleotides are TGTGCCAGCAGCCAAAGGCTGGCGGGAGAGACAGATACGCAGTATTTT.

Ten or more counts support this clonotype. Here the CDR3 DNA reads TGTGCCAGCAGCGTAGGTCCGAGCTCCTACAATGAGCAGTTCTTC. The encoded protein is CASSVGPSSYNEQFF. The chain links TRBV9 to TRBJ2-1; D not certain. This CDR3 is built from 15 residues. Germline CDR1 is SGDLS and CDR2 is YYNGEE. Trimming removed 0 bases at V and 0 bases at J, with 7 bases between.

The CDR3 loop is CASSLLEGSSGTQYF. The DNA of the CDR3 is TGTGCCAGCAGCTTATTGGAGGGGTCCAGTGGGACCCAGTACTTC. The rearrangement links TRBV7-8 to TRBJ2-5, with D tentatively TRBD2 (6 bases). This CDR3 spans 15 amino acids. V was clipped by 2 bases and J by 7 bases, with 17 bases between them. Looked up from germline, CDR1 is SGHVS and CDR2 is FQNEAQ.

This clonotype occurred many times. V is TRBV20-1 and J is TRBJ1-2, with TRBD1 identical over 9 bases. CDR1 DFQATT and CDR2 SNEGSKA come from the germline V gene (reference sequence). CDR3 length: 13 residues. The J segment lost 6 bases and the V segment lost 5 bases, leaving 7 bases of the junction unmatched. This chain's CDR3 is CSARTQGAHGYTF. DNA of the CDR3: TGCAGTGCTCGTACACAGGGGGCCCATGGCTACACCTTC.

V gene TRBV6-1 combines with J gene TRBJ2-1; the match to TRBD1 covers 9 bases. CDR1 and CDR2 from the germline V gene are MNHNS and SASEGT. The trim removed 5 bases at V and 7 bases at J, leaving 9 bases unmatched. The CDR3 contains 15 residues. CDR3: CASSSSGTGCNEQFF. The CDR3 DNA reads TGTGCCAGCAGTTCCTCCGGGACAGGGTGTAATGAGCAGTTCTTC.

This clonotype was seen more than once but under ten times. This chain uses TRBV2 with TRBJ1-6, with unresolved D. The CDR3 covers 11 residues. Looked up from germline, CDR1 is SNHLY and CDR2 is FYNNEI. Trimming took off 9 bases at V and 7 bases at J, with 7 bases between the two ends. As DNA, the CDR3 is TGTGCCAGTTCGGAGAATTCACCCCTCCACTTT. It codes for CASSENSPLHF.